A single sample is the source of the 5 T cell receptor beta chains below, sequenced in a study of cytomegalovirus exposure and HLA in healthy donors. Researchers ran the PCR with 60 Vbeta and 13 Jbeta primers. Produced via immunoSEQ multiplex PCR; TCRdb's table is partial and in-frame only. The sample gives approximately 290,000 clones, 75% to 85% of which show up once; more than 0.3% is in the top ten. The sample was PBMCs. The receptors stem from a girl aged 2-15 years in good health and CMV-seronegative.

DNA for the CDR3: TGCGCCAGCAGTAGAGAACTAGCGGGCTATTACAATGAGCAGTTCTTC. Its protein is CASSRELAGYYNEQFF. The V gene is TRBV5-1, the J gene TRBJ2-1; TRBD2 aligns across 9 bases. J was trimmed by 4 bases and V by 5 bases; bases with no gene match: 10. The CDR3 sequence is 16 residues long. The germline gives CDR1 SGHRS, CDR2 YFSETQ.

This clone was detected a few times. The chain combines TRBV2 with TRBJ2-1, with D perhaps matching TRBD1 (5 bases). V dropped 0 bases and J dropped 0 bases, with 9 bases sitting between them. CDR3 length equals 16 residues. Germline CDR1 SNHLY, CDR2 FYNNEI. The DNA for the CDR3 is TGTGCCAGCAGTGAAGCATCTCAGGGCTCCTACAATGAGCAGTTCTTC. Its protein product is CASSEASQGSYNEQFF.

The V call is TRBV6-5, the J call TRBJ2-1; the D gene is possibly TRBD2 (6 bases). The V and J ends lost 0 bases and 3 bases respectively, with 12 bases between them. There are 16 residues in the CDR3. Per germline, CDR1 MNHEY and CDR2 SVGAGI. CDR3 amino acids: CASSYSVRGGYNEQFF. The CDR3 coding sequence is TGTGCCAGCAGTTACTCCGTGAGGGGAGGCTACAATGAGCAGTTCTTC.

This clone appeared once. The chain couples TRBV4-1 to TRBJ2-5; 10 nucleotides line up with TRBD2. The end of the DNA aligns better with TRBJ2-7, so the J call may be wrong. The germline V gene has CDR1 MGHRA and CDR2 YSYEKL. This CDR3 spans 15 amino acids. In DNA form, the CDR3 reads TGCGCCAGCAGCCAAGTCCTAGCGGGAGACTACGAGCAGTACTTC. Protein: CASSQVLAGDYEQYF.

The rearrangement joins TRBV27 to TRBJ2-7; D uncertain. V shed 2 bases and J shed 2 bases, with 13 bases lying between them. The CDR3 length is 15 residues. The V gene's germline CDR1 is MNHEY and CDR2 SMNVEV (reference sequence). This CDR3 is CASSLGHRPTYEQYF. CDR3 nucleotides: TGTGCCAGCAGTTTAGGGCACCGCCCTACCTACGAGCAGTACTTC.